The clone carrying this T cell receptor (beta chain) occurred a few times. The target antigen is unknown. The CDR3 totals 15 residues. Germline V gene data show CDR1 as SEHNR and CDR2 as FQNEAQ (reference sequence). Deletions cut 6 bases from V and 0 bases from J, with 15 bases between. The data were produced by immunoSEQ multiplex PCR, yet TCRdb's version contains in-frame clones alone and is incomplete. The sample lists roughly 24,000 clones, approximately 75% seen once, with roughly a quarter in the top ten. The sample belongs to a study of OX40 agonist ivuxolimab in advanced cancers. Study overall: Given to patients was ivuxolimab, an agonistic anti-OX40 (CD134) antibody. Subjects had a mean age of roughly 60 years, with a range of roughly 20 to 79; more than 70% were male. Three individuals attained partial responses, comprising one hepatocellular carcinoma case and two cutaneous melanoma cases.

The study, taken as a whole, reports: Averaged across samples, CD8+ T cells carried more expanded clones than CD4+ did.

Sequenced here: CD4+ or CD8+ T cells sorted from blood, sampled in a trial of the OX40 agonist ivuxolimab. This TCR derives from an adult with an advanced solid tumor such as melanoma, head and neck, liver or kidney cancer. The genes are TRBV7-9 and TRBJ2-7, with D perhaps TRBD2 (6 bases). In nucleotides, the CDR3 is TGTGCCAGCAGATCCACTAGGGAGGCCTCCTACGAGCAGTACTTC. Residues: CASRSTREASYEQYF.